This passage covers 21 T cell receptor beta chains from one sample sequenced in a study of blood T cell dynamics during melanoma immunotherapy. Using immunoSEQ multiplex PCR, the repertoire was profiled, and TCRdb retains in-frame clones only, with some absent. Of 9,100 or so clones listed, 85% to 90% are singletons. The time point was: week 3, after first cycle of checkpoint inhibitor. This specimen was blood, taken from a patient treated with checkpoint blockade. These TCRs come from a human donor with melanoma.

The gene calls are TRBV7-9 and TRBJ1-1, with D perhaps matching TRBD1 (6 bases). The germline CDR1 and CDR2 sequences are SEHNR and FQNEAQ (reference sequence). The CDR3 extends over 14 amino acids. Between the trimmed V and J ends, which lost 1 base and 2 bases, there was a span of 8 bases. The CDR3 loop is CASSLEGVNTEAFF. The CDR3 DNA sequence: TGTGCCAGCAGCTTAGAGGGGGTAAACACTGAAGCTTTCTTT.

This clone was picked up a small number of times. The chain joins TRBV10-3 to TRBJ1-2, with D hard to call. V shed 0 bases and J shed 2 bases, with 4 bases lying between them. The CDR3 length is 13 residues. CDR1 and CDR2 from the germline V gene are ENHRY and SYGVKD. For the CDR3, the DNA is TGTGCCATCAGTGAGTCGACCAACTATGGCTACACCTTC. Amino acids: CAISESTNYGYTF.

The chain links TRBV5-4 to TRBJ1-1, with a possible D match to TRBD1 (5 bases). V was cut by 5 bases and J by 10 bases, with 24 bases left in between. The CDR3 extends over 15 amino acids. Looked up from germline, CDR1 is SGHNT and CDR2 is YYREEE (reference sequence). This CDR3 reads CASSVVGTASRGAFF. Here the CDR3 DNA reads TGTGCCAGCAGTGTTGTCGGGACGGCATCGCGTGGAGCTTTCTTT.

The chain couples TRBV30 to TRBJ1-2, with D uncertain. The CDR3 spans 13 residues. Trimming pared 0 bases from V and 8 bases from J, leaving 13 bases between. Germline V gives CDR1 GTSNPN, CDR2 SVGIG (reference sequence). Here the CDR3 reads CAWSVGSENGYTF. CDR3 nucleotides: TGTGCCTGGAGTGTTGGCTCAGAGAACGGCTACACCTTC.

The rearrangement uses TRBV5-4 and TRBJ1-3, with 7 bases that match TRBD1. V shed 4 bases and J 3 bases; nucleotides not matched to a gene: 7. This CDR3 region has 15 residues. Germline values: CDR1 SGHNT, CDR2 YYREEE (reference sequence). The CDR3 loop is CASSMRQGSGNTIYF. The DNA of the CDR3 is TGTGCCAGCAGCATGAGACAGGGAAGTGGAAACACCATATATTTT. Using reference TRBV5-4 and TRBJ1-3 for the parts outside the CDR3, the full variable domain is ETGVTQSPTHLIKTRGQQVTLRCSSQSGHNTVSWYQQALGQGPQFIFQYYREEENGRGNFPPRFSGLQFPNYSSELNVNALELDDSALYLCASSMRQGSGNTIYFGEGSWLTVV.

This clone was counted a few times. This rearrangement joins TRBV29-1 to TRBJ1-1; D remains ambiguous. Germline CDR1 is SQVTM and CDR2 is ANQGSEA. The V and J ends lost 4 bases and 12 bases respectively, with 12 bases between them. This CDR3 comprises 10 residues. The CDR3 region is CSVVEGRTFF. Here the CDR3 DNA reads TGCAGCGTTGTAGAAGGGAGGACTTTCTTT.

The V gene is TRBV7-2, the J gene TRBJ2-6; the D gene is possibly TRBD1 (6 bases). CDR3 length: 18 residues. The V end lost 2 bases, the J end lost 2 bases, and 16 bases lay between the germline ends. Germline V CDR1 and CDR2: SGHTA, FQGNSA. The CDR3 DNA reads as TGTGCCAGCAGCTTACGGGCAGGGGTATACGCTGGGGCCAACGTCCTGACTTTC. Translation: CASSLRAGVYAGANVLTF. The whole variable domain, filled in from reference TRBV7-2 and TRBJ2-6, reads GAGVSQSPSNKVTEKGKDVELRCDPISGHTALYWYRQSLGQGLEFLIYFQGNSAPDKSGLPSDRFSAERTGGSVSTLTIQRTQQEDSAVYLCASSLRAGVYAGANVLTFGAGSRLTVL.

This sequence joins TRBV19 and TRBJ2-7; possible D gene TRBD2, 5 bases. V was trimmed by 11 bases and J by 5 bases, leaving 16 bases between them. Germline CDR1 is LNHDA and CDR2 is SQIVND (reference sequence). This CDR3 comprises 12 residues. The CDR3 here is CAQASGKDEQYF. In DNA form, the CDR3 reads TGTGCCCAAGCGTCGGGGAAGGACGAGCAGTACTTC.

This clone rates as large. Here the CDR3 reads CASSWDSKNSPLHF. The DNA of the CDR3 is TGTGCCAGCAGCTGGGACAGCAAGAATTCACCCCTCCACTTT. The rearrangement joins TRBV7-9 to TRBJ1-6; 7 nucleotides align to TRBD1. The CDR3 extends over 14 amino acids. J was trimmed by 7 bases and V by 4 bases; bases with no gene match: 4. Germline loops: CDR1 SEHNR, CDR2 FQNEAQ (reference sequence).

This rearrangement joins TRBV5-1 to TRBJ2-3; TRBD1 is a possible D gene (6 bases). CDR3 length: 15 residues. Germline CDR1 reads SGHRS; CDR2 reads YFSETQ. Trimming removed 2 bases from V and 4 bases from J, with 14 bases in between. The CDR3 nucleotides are TGCGCCAGCAGCTTACAGGGATATTTCGCAGATACGCAGTATTTT. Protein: CASSLQGYFADTQYF.

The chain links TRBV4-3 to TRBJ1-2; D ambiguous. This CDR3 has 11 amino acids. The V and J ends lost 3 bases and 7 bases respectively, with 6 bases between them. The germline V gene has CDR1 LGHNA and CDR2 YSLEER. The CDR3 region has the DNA TGCGCCAGCAGCCACCCGGGTGGCTACACCTTC. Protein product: CASSHPGGYTF.

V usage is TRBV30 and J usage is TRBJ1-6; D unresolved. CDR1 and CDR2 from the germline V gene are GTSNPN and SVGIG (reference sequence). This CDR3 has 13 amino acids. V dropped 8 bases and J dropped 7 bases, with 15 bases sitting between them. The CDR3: CAQRRGRNSPLHF. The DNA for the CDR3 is TGTGCCCAAAGGCGAGGGCGAAATTCACCCCTCCACTTT. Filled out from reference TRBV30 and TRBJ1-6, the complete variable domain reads SQTIHQWPATLVQPVGSPLSLECTVEGTSNPNLYWYRQAAGRGLQLLFYSVGIGQISSEVPQNLSASRPQDRQFILSSKKLLLSDSGFYLCAQRRGRNSPLHFGNGTRLTVT.

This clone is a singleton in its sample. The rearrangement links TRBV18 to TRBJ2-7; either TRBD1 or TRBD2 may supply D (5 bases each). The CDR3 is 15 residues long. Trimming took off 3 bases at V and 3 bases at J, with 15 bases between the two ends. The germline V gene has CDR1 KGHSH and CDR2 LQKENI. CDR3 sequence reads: CASSPRDGGYYEQYF. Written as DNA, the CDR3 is TGTGCCAGCTCACCCCGGGACGGCGGTTACTACGAGCAGTACTTC.

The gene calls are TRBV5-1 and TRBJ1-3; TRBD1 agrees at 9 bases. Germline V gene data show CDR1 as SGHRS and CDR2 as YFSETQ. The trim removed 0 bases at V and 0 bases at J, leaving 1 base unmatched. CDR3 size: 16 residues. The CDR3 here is CASSLAGQGSGNTIYF. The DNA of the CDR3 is TGCGCCAGCAGCTTGGCGGGACAGGGCTCTGGAAACACCATATATTTT.

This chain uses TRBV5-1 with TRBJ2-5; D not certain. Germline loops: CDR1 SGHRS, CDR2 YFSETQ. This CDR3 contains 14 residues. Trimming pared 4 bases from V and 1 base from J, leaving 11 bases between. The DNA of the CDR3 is TGCGCCAGCAGCATCTCCTGGGTCCAAGAGACCCAGTACTTC. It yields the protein CASSISWVQETQYF.

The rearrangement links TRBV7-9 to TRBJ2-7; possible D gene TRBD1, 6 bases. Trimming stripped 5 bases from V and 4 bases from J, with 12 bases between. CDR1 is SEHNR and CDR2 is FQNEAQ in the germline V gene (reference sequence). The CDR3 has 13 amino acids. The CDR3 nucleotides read TGTGCCAGCAGCCCCTCGGACAGTTACGAGCAGTACTTC. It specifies CASSPSDSYEQYF. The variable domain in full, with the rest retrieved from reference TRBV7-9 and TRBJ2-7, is DTGVSQNPRHKITKRGQNVTFRCDPISEHNRLYWYRQTLGQGPEFLTYFQNEAQLEKSRLLSDRFSAERPKGSFSTLEIQRTEQGDSAMYLCASSPSDSYEQYFGPGTRLTVT.

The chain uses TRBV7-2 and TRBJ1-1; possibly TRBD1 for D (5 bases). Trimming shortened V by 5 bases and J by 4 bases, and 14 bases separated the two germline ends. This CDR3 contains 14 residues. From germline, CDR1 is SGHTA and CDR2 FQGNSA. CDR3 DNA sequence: TGTGCCAGCAGCCCCCGGTCGGGGACCACTGAAGCTTTCTTT. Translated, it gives CASSPRSGTTEAFF. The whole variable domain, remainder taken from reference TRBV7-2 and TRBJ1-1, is GAGVSQSPSNKVTEKGKDVELRCDPISGHTALYWYRQSLGQGLEFLIYFQGNSAPDKSGLPSDRFSAERTGGSVSTLTIQRTQQEDSAVYLCASSPRSGTTEAFFGQGTRLTVV.

This CDR3 is CASSLTTASDGYTF. DNA of the CDR3: TGTGCCAGCAGCTTAACGACAGCGTCTGACGGCTACACCTTC. The chain combines TRBV7-8 with TRBJ1-2; a weak D match, TRBD1 (5 bases). This CDR3 region has 14 residues. Looked up from germline, CDR1 is SGHVS and CDR2 is FQNEAQ. Trimming removed 2 bases from V and 8 bases from J, with 15 bases in between.

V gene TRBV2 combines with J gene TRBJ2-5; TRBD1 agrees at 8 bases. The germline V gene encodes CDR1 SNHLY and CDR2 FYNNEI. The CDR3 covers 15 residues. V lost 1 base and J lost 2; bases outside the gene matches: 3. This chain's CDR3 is CASSEGDRRQETQYF. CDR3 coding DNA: TGTGCCAGCAGTGAAGGGGACAGGCGTCAAGAGACCCAGTACTTC.

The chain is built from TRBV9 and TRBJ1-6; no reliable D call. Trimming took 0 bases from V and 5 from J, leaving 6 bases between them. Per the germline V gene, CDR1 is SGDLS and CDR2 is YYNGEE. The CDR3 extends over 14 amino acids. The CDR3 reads CASSVGGDNSPLHF. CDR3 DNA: TGTGCCAGCAGCGTAGGGGGTGATAATTCACCCCTCCACTTT. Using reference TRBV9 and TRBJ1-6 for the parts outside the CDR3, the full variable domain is DSGVTQTPKHLITATGQRVTLRCSPRSGDLSVYWYQQSLDQGLQFLIQYYNGEERAKGNILERFSAQQFPDLHSELNLSSLELGDSALYFCASSVGGDNSPLHFGNGTRLTVT.

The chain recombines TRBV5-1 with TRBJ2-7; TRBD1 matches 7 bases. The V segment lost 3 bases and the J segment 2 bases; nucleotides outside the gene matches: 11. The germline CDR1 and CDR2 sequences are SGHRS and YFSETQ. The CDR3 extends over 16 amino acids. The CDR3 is CASSSGTDIRPYEQYF. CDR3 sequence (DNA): TGCGCCAGCAGCTCCGGGACAGATATTAGGCCCTACGAGCAGTACTTC.